A selection of T cell receptor beta chains follows, all from one sample in a study of lymphopenia after photon versus proton radiotherapy. Some clones are missing from TCRdb's copy, which holds only in-frame ones; the method was immunoSEQ multiplex PCR. The sample gives tens of thousands of clones, roughly 84% of which show up once; 10% is in the top ten. Sequencing was performed on peripheral blood, taken from a patient treated with proton-based radiotherapy. The receptors stem from a woman in her 70s with pancreatic cancer. Some clones in this sample may be carry-over from other donors' samples. Both conserved end residues are part of each CDR3. The order of the fields is D gene, V gene, J gene, clone size, CDR3 protein, CDR3 DNA. The D gene is left open where the match is weak. Clone size, where shown, is once, few, many, or a class for clones that have expanded.

>TRBD1|TRBV14|TRBJ1-1|.
CASSQADRVRAEAFF
TGTGCCAGCAGCCAGGCCGACAGGGTAAGAGCTGAAGCTTTCTTT
>.|TRBV30|TRBJ1-5|.
CAWNPRGGNQPQHF
TGTGCCTGGAACCCACGGGGTGGCAATCAGCCCCAGCATTTT
>.|TRBV5-1|TRBJ1-1|.
CASSPVGLNTEAFF
TGCGCCAGCAGCCCGGTGGGGTTGAACACTGAAGCTTTCTTT
>.|TRBV6-5|TRBJ1-3|.
CASREITGSGNTIYF
TGTGCCAGCAGGGAGATAACGGGCTCTGGAAACACCATATATTTT
>.|TRBV30|TRBJ2-7|once
CAWSGLSYEQYF
TGTGCCTGGAGTGGGCTTTCCTACGAGCAGTACTTC
>.|TRBV12-5|TRBJ1-1|once
CASGLGPLSNTEAFF
TGTGCTAGTGGTTTGGGGCCATTGTCGAACACTGAAGCTTTCTTT
>.|TRBV27|TRBJ1-1|.
CASSFKGAGTEAFF
TGTGCCAGCAGTTTCAAAGGGGCGGGGACTGAAGCTTTCTTT
>.|TRBV29-1|TRBJ1-1|.
CSVGLGTEAFF
TGCAGCGTTGGGCTGGGAACTGAAGCTTTCTTT
>TRBD1|TRBV27|TRBJ2-6|once
CASSKGASGANVLTF
TGTGCCAGCAGTAAGGGGGCGTCTGGGGCCAACGTCCTGACTTTC
>TRBD2|TRBV29-1|TRBJ2-5|.
CSVEDDSGRAGETQYF
TGCAGCGTTGAAGATGATAGCGGGAGGGCAGGGGAGACCCAGTACTTC
>.|TRBV28|TRBJ1-6|.
CASSIPGNSPLHF
TGTGCCAGCAGTATCCCAGGGAATTCACCCCTCCACTTT
>.|TRBV10-1|TRBJ2-7|.
CRERGQYF
TGCCGAGAGAGGGGTCAGTACTTC
>TRBD2|TRBV15|TRBJ2-5|.
CATSREGGRVSGSMETQYF
TGTGCCACCAGCAGAGAGGGGGGGCGGGTAAGCGGGAGTATGGAGACCCAGTACTTC
>.|TRBV12-5|TRBJ2-2|once
CASGLVKNQGIGELFF
TGTGCTAGTGGTTTGGTAAAGAATCAGGGGATCGGGGAGCTGTTTTTT
>TRBD2|TRBV5-1|TRBJ2-7|.
CASSLLTSGSSYEQYF
TGCGCCAGCAGCTTGCTGACTAGCGGGAGTAGCTACGAGCAGTACTTC
>TRBD2|TRBV28|TRBJ2-1|.
CASRPGTSGRTGQFF
TGTGCCAGCAGACCCGGGACTAGCGGGAGGACTGGGCAGTTCTTC
>TRBD2|TRBV11-2|TRBJ2-7|few
CASSLEVLAGVYEQYF
TGTGCCAGCAGCTTAGAAGTACTAGCGGGAGTCTACGAGCAGTACTTC
>.|TRBV18|TRBJ1-5|.
CASSPQGGNQPQHF
TGTGCCAGCTCACCACAGGGCGGCAATCAGCCCCAGCATTTT
>.|TRBV5-6|TRBJ2-7|.
CASSTGAGLVSYEQYF
TGTGCCAGCAGCACCGGGGCAGGTCTAGTCTCCTACGAGCAGTACTTC
>TRBD1|TRBV6-6|TRBJ1-1|.
CASSYDRGPNTEAFF
TGTGCCAGCAGTTACGACAGGGGGCCGAACACTGAAGCTTTCTTT
>.|TRBV5-8|TRBJ1-2|.
CASSVTGSYGYTF
TGTGCCAGCAGCGTCACAGGGAGCTATGGCTACACCTTC
>.|TRBV4-1|TRBJ2-1|.
CASSQVIGNEQFF
TGCGCCAGCAGCCAAGTCATTGGCAATGAGCAGTTCTTC
>.|TRBV20-1|TRBJ1-5|few
CSAEWGQPQHF
TGCAGTGCCGAGTGGGGGCAGCCCCAGCATTTT
>.|TRBV21-1|TRBJ1-1|.
CASSKGLLRRGARILGTEAFF
TGTGCCAGCAGCAAAGGTCTATTGCGAAGGGGCGCGAGAATATTGGGCACTGAAGCTTTCTTT
>.|TRBV7-9|TRBJ2-5|.
CASSPQLEETQYF
TGTGCCAGCAGCCCGCAGCTTGAAGAGACCCAGTACTTC
>TRBD1|TRBV28|TRBJ1-1|.
CASSPEMRGQGTEAFF
TGTGCCAGCAGTCCAGAAATGCGGGGACAGGGAACTGAAGCTTTCTTT
>.|TRBV6-1|TRBJ2-7|.
CASTLDAVSYEQYF
TGTGCCAGCACCCTGGATGCAGTCTCCTACGAGCAGTACTTC
>.|TRBV6-1|TRBJ2-1|.
CASSRDASYNEQFF
TGTGCCAGCAGTCGGGATGCCTCCTACAATGAGCAGTTCTTC
>TRBD2|TRBV5-1|TRBJ2-1|.
CASSLGLADNEQFF
TGCGCCAGCAGCTTGGGTCTAGCGGACAATGAGCAGTTCTTC
>.|TRBV27|TRBJ1-5|.
CASSLSGGQGSNQPQHF
TGTGCCAGCAGTTTAAGTGGCGGCCAGGGGAGCAATCAGCCCCAGCATTTT
>TRBD1|TRBV28|TRBJ1-4|.
CASSRQGYNEKLFF
TGTGCCAGCAGTCGACAGGGGTATAATGAAAAACTGTTTTTT
>TRBD1|TRBV5-1|TRBJ2-5|once
CASIPGQGWRRQETQYF
TGCGCCAGCATCCCGGGACAGGGTTGGAGAAGGCAAGAGACCCAGTACTTC
>TRBD2|TRBV10-3|TRBJ2-5|.
CAISEQPQSGRETQYF
TGTGCCATCAGTGAGCAACCTCAAAGCGGGAGGGAGACCCAGTACTTC
>.|TRBV7-8|TRBJ1-1|.
CASSLVGGGTEAFF
TGTGCCAGCAGCTTAGTAGGGGGAGGCACTGAAGCTTTCTTT
>TRBD1|TRBV5-1|TRBJ2-6|.
CASSSRTGSYSGANVLTF
TGCGCCAGCAGCTCGCGGACAGGCTCATACTCTGGGGCCAACGTCCTGACTTTC